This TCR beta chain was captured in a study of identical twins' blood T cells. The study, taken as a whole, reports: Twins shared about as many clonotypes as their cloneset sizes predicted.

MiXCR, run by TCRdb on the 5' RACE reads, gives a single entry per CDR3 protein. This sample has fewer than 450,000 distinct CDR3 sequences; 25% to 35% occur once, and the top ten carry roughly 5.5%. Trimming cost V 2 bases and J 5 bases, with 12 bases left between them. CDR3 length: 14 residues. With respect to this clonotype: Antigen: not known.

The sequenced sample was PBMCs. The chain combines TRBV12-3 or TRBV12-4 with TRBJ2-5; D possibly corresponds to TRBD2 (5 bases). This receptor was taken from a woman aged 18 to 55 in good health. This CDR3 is CASSLPRGSETQYF. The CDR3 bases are TGTGCCAGCAGTTTACCCCGGGGATCCGAGACCCAGTACTTC.